This TCR beta chain was captured in a study of blood T cells in healthy people across ages. Primed by a sample-barcoded 5' primer and a J-beta primer mix, a second PCR proceeded for roughly 7 to 12 cycles. TCRdb ran MiXCR on the 5' RACE reads and lists one entry per CDR3 protein. Among about 580,000 distinct CDR3 sequences listed, around half were seen once. V lost 4 bases, J lost 0 bases, and 4 bases stayed unmatched. The germline V gene encodes CDR1 MNHEY and CDR2 SMNVEV (reference sequence). CDR3 length: 16 residues. The TCR originated in a man older than 75 in good health. The sample consisted of blood. V usage is TRBV27 and J usage is TRBJ2-2; TRBD2 agrees at 8 bases. The CDR3 bases are TGTGCCAGCAGTTATCCGGGGGGGGCGAACACCGGGGAGCTGTTTTTT. Its translation is CASSYPGGANTGELFF.